The present TCR beta chain was sequenced within a study of cytomegalovirus exposure and HLA in healthy donors. Study-level findings and limits: HLA alleles showed associations with 16,951 TCR beta sequences in a later analysis, at a 0.05 false discovery rate. Earlier analysis yielded a pattern in which most TCR beta V segments were productive about 90% or about 30% of the time. Information on immune exposure was restricted to one variable (CMV serostatus).

With 5 bases removed from V and 0 bases from J, the gap between germline ends came to 11 bases. The germline CDR1 and CDR2 sequences are SGHAT and FQNNGV. The CDR3 totals 15 residues. This PCR relied on a set of 60 Vbeta primers and 13 Jbeta primers. The method was immunoSEQ multiplex PCR; TCRdb's version includes in-frame clones alone and lacks a portion of them. The top ten clones hold about 3.8% of a sample with around 170,000 clones, roughly 80% of them seen once. In regard to this clone: The antigen remains unidentified.

The sequence derives from a man between 45 and 60 years old in good health and CMV-seronegative. The chain carries TRBV11-2 and TRBJ1-3; maybe TRBD1 (5 bases). The sample taken for sequencing was PBMCs. The CDR3 nucleotides read TGTGCCAGCAGCCGAACAGGAGACTCTGGAAACACCATATATTTT. Amino acid sequence: CASSRTGDSGNTIYF. The whole variable domain, remainder taken from reference TRBV11-2 and TRBJ1-3, is EAGVAQSPRYKIIEKRQSVAFWCNPISGHATLYWYQQILGQGPKLLIQFQNNGVVDDSQLPKDRFSAERLKGVDSTLKIQPAKLEDSAVYLCASSRTGDSGNTIYFGEGSWLTVV.